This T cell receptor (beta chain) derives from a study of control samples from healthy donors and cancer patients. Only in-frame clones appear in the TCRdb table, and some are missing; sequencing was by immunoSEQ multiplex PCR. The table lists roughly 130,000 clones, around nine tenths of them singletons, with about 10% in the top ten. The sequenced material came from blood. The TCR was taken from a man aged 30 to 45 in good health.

The DNA for the CDR3 is TGTGCCAGCAGTTGGACTTCTCAAGAGACCCAGTACTTC. The encoded protein is CASSWTSQETQYF. V and J are TRBV6-5 and TRBJ2-5; possibly TRBD2 for D (5 bases). The CDR3 contains 13 residues. Between the trimmed V and J ends, which lost 4 bases and 2 bases, there was a span of 8 bases. CDR1 MNHEY and CDR2 SVGAGI come from the germline V gene.